This T cell receptor beta chain was sequenced for a study of blood T cell repertoires in COVID-19. The overall study: T cells, B-cell-depleted T cells, or PBMCs provided the cDNA or gDNA that served as material.

This clone was counted ten times or more. In the authors' workflow: Nucleated cell counts were estimated from reference gene primer amplification. The assay was immunoSEQ multiplex PCR, and TCRdb's table has in-frame clones only and misses some. That table gives V, J and clone size, and the DNA gave D and trimming. The table lists around 300,000 clones, approximately 86% of them singletons. The clonotype comes from a woman in her 50s with active or convalescent COVID-19. The sample taken for sequencing was peripheral blood.

CDR3 sequence: CASSEGGFMNTEAFF. CDR3 in DNA: TGTGCCAGCAGTGAAGGGGGATTCATGAACACTGAAGCTTTCTTT. V usage is TRBV9 and J usage is TRBJ1-1; D is possibly TRBD1 (6 bases). The CDR3 loop spans 15 amino acids. Germline assignment: CDR1 SGDLS and CDR2 YYNGEE. Trimming removed 5 bases from V and 0 bases from J, with 14 bases in between. The full variable domain, rest sourced from reference TRBV9 and TRBJ1-1, is DSGVTQTPKHLITATGQRVTLRCSPRSGDLSVYWYQQSLDQGLQFLIQYYNGEERAKGNILERFSAQQFPDLHSELNLSSLELGDSALYFCASSEGGFMNTEAFFGQGTRLTVV.